The entry below gives a single T cell receptor (beta chain) sequence along with its context. What it binds is unknown. Deletions cut 5 bases from V and 1 base from J, with 10 bases between. This CDR3 is 14 amino acids long. CDR1 is WSHSY and CDR2 is SAAADI in the germline V gene. The protocol was immunoSEQ multiplex PCR, while the TCRdb copy is restricted to in-frame clones and leaves out a portion. Of about 2.1 million clones listed, 80% to 95% are singletons. These data come from a study of shared clonotypes between healthy human individuals. It was CD45RO-negative cells, positively selected for CCR7, that made up naive CD8 cells, with terminally differentiated effector memory CD45RA+ cells excluded. Study findings and constraints: Blood was the only sampled material, and tissue repertoires likely differ.

The gene calls are TRBV10-2 and TRBJ2-3; D call uncertain. The sequencing input was naive CD8+ T cells from PBMCs. This TCR derives from a man between 18 and 29 years old in good health. Some clones in this sample may be carry-over from other donors' samples. CDR3 nucleotide sequence: TGCGCCAGCAGTAAACTTAGGGGCACAGATACGCAGTATTTT. As protein: CASSKLRGTDTQYF.